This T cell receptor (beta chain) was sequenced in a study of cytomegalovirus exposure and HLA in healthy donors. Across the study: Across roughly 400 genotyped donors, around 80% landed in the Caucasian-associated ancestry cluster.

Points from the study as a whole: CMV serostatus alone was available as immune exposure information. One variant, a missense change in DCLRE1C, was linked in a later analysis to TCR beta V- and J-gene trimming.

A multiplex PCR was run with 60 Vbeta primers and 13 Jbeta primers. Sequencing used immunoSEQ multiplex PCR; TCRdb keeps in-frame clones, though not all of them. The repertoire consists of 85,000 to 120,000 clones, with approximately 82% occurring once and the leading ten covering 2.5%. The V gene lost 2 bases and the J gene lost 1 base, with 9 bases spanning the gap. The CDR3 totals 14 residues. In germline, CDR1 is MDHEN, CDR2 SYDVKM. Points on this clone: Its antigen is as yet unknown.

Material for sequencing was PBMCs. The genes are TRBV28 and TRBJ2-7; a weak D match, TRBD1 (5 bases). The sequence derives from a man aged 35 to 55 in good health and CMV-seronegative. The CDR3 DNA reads TGTGCCAGCAGTTTACAGGGTCGATCCTACGAGCAGTACTTC. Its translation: CASSLQGRSYEQYF. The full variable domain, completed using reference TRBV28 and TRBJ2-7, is DVKVTQSSRYLVKRTGEKVFLECVQDMDHENMFWYRQDPGLGLRLIYFSYDVKMKEKGDIPEGYSVSREKKERFSLILESASTNQTSMYLCASSLQGRSYEQYFGPGTRLTVT.